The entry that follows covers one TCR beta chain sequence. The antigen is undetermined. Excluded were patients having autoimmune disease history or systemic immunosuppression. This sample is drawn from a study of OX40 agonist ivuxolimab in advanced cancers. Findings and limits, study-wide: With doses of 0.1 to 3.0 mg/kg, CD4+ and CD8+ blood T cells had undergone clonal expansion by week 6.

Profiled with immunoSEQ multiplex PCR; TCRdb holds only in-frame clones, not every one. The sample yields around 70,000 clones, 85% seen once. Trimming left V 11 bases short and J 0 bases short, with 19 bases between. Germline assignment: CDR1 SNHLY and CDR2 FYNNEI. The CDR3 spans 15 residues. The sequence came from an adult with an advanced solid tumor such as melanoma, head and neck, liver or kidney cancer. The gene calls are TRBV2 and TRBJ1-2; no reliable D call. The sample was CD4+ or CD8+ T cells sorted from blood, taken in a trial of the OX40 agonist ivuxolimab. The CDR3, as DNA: TGTGCCGGCGGAGCCCTGAAAGTCTCTAACTATGGCTACACCTTC. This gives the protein CAGGALKVSNYGYTF.